These 12 T cell receptor beta chains share one sample of origin, sequenced in a study of blood T cells in healthy people across ages. It was with a sample-barcoded 5' primer and a J-beta primer mix that a second PCR of about 7 to 12 cycles was run. MiXCR was run by TCRdb on the 5' RACE reads, yielding one entry per CDR3 protein. The data contain around 870,000 distinct CDR3 sequences, 25% to 35% of them singletons. Sequencing used blood. Every receptor here comes from a woman of 80 years or more in good health.

A single count supports this clonotype. The chain combines TRBV6-5 with TRBJ2-7; TRBD2 is a possible D gene (6 bases). The ends were cut back, 0 bases at V and 3 bases at J, with 9 bases in the middle. The germline V gene has CDR1 MNHEY and CDR2 SVGAGI. The length of the CDR3 is 14 residues. The CDR3 DNA sequence: TGTGCCAGCAGTTACTCGGTGGGGGGCTACGAGCAGTACTTC. Its translation: CASSYSVGGYEQYF.

The chain has TRBV20-1 and TRBJ1-5; D may be TRBD1 (5 bases). The V gene's germline CDR1 is DFQATT and CDR2 SNEGSKA (reference sequence). The CDR3 sequence is 12 residues long. V shed 6 bases and J shed 4 bases, with 10 bases lying between them. The CDR3 sequence is CSAQRTNQPQHF. DNA for the CDR3: TGCAGTGCGCAGAGGACAAATCAGCCCCAGCATTTT.

In its sample, this clonotype was seen many times. The chain joins TRBV20-1 to TRBJ2-5, with D maybe TRBD2 (6 bases). V dropped 2 bases and J dropped 4 bases, with 14 bases sitting between them. Germline loops: CDR1 DFQATT, CDR2 SNEGSKA (reference sequence). There are 14 residues in the CDR3. The CDR3 DNA is TGCAGTGCTAGATGGCTAGCGAGGGGAGAGACCCAGTACTTC. Amino acids: CSARWLARGETQYF.

There are many counts of this clonotype. The CDR3 region has the DNA TGTGCCAGCAGCCCTAGACCGGGGCGTGAAAAACTGTTTTTT. Translating it yields CASSPRPGREKLFF. The V call is TRBV7-9, the J call TRBJ1-4; D perhaps matches TRBD1 (5 bases). Germline V gives CDR1 SEHNR, CDR2 FQNEAQ (reference sequence). The ends were cut back, 5 bases at V and 7 bases at J, with 14 bases in the middle. CDR3 length: 14 amino acids.

This clonotype was picked up a small number of times. The junction differs from germline at one of its ends, possibly a read error. The chain couples TRBV11-2 to TRBJ1-2; a weak D match, TRBD1 (5 bases). The CDR3 runs to 19 residues. CDR1 is SGHAT and CDR2 is FQNNGV in the germline V gene. The CDR3 sequence: CANSPHREGRELANYGYTF. The CDR3 DNA reads as TGTGCCAACAGCCCCCACCGGGAGGGCAGGGAGCTGGCTAACTATGGCTACACCTTC. Supplemented by reference TRBV11-2 and TRBJ1-2, the full variable domain reads EAGVAQSPRYKIIEKRQSVAFWCNPISGHATLYWYQQILGQGPKLLIQFQNNGVVDDSQLPKDRFSAERLKGVDSTLKIQPAKLEDSAVYLCANSPHREGRELANYGYTFGSGTRLTVV.

This clonotype was counted ten times or more. CDR3 residues: CASSPERVYGYTF. The CDR3 DNA follows: TGTGCCAGCAGCCCAGAACGGGTTTATGGCTACACCTTC. This sequence joins TRBV7-2 and TRBJ1-2, with D uncertain. V was cut by 5 bases and J by 5 bases, with 12 bases left in between. Germline CDR1 reads SGHTA; CDR2 reads FQGNSA. The CDR3 sequence is 13 residues long.

A few counts support this clonotype. This chain uses TRBV2 with TRBJ2-7; D call uncertain. The V end lost 10 bases, the J end lost 0 bases, and 10 bases lay between the germline ends. The germline CDR1 and CDR2 sequences are SNHLY and FYNNEI. The CDR3 covers 12 residues. The CDR3 DNA sequence: TGTGCCAATGGTAGGAGCTCCTACGAGCAGTACTTC. As protein: CANGRSSYEQYF.

This clonotype was counted at least ten times. This chain connects TRBV15 to TRBJ2-3, with no clear D. Germline loops: CDR1 LNHNV, CDR2 YYDKDF (reference sequence). Trimming left V 3 bases short and J 0 bases short, with 7 bases between. This CDR3 is 14 amino acids long. The CDR3 region is CATSRRSSTDTQYF. Written as DNA, the CDR3 is TGTGCCACCAGCAGGCGGTCTAGCACAGATACGCAGTATTTT.

This clonotype was picked up many times. This sequence joins TRBV4-3 and TRBJ2-3; 7 bases line up with TRBD2. Germline V gives CDR1 LGHNA, CDR2 YSLEER. There are 17 residues in the CDR3. V lost 0 bases to trimming and J lost 0 bases; unmatched junction nucleotides: 6. CDR3 DNA: TGCGCCAGCAGCCAAGACGACAGCGGGGACAGCACAGATACGCAGTATTTT. Translating it yields CASSQDDSGDSTDTQYF.

This clonotype was recorded many times. This sequence joins TRBV7-8 and TRBJ1-5; D is unresolved. The CDR3 is 15 residues long. Germline assignment: CDR1 SGHVS and CDR2 FQNEAQ. With 5 bases removed from V and 7 bases from J, the gap between germline ends came to 18 bases. The CDR3 loop reads CASSLGGGHRQPQHF. The DNA of the CDR3 is TGTGCCAGCAGCCTAGGAGGAGGGCACCGGCAGCCCCAGCATTTT.

Only a few counts were recorded for this clonotype. The chain employs TRBV20-1 and TRBJ1-2; a weak D match, TRBD1 (5 bases). Trimming shortened V by 5 bases and J by 8 bases, and 15 bases separated the two germline ends. From germline, CDR1 is DFQATT and CDR2 SNEGSKA (reference sequence). The CDR3 runs to 12 residues. CDR3 protein: CSAGNSGRGYTF. The CDR3 nucleotides read TGCAGTGCTGGGAACTCGGGGCGAGGCTACACCTTC.

This clonotype was counted between two and nine times. The chain recombines TRBV20-1 with TRBJ2-7; D is perhaps TRBD2 (6 bases). V was clipped by 3 bases and J by 2 bases, with 17 bases between them. The germline V gene encodes CDR1 DFQATT and CDR2 SNEGSKA (reference sequence). This CDR3 has 15 residues. The CDR3 bases are TGCAGTGCTAGTGCGGGACTCAAAGCACCCTACGAGCAGTACTTC. Its protein is CSASAGLKAPYEQYF.